This T cell receptor beta chain came from a study of control samples from healthy donors and cancer patients. Repertoires were generated with immunoSEQ multiplex PCR, while TCRdb's copy carries only in-frame clones and drops some. The repertoire includes 400,000 to 450,000 clones, roughly 90% of them detected once, and roughly 6.4% sits in the top ten. Sequencing input: PBMCs. This clonotype originated in a middle-aged man with head and neck cancer.

The CDR3 loop is CASSAGTGRYEQYF. The CDR3 DNA is TGTGCCAGCAGCGCCGGGACAGGGAGGTACGAGCAGTACTTC. V usage is TRBV9 and J usage is TRBJ2-7, with 9 bases identical to TRBD1. V trimming: 3 bases; J trimming: 4 bases; junction bases outside the gene matches: 5. CDR3 length: 14 amino acids. Germline V gene data show CDR1 as SGDLS and CDR2 as YYNGEE.